One T cell receptor beta chain is described in this entry. This sample is drawn from a study of cytomegalovirus exposure and HLA in healthy donors. The J segment lost 10 bases and the V segment lost 8 bases, leaving 5 bases of the junction unmatched. Germline V gives CDR1 SGHTA, CDR2 FQGNSA. This CDR3 comprises 12 residues. The protocol was immunoSEQ multiplex PCR, while the TCRdb copy is restricted to in-frame clones and leaves out a portion. Among under 200,000 clones listed, roughly 91% were seen once. This receptor was obtained from a woman between 18 and 29 years old in good health and CMV-seropositive. V gene TRBV7-2 combines with J gene TRBJ2-1; 10 bases map to TRBD2. What was sequenced was PBMCs. The CDR3 nucleotides are TGTGCCAGCGTTAGGACTAGCGGCGAGCAGTTCTTC. This encodes CASVRTSGEQFF.